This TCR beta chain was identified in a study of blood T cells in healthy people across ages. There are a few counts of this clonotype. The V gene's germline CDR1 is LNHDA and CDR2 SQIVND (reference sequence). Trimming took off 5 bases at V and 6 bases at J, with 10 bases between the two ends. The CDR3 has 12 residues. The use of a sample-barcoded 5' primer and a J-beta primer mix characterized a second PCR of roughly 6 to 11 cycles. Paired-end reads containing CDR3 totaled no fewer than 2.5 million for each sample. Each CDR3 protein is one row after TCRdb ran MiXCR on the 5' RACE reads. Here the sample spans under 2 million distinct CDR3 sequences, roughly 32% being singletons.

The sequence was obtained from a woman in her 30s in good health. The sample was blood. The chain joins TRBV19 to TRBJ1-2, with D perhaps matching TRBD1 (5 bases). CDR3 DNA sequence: TGTGCCAGTAGTTCCCAGGGAAATGGCTACACCTTC. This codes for CASSSQGNGYTF.